The T cell receptor beta chain under discussion was sequenced for a study of cytomegalovirus exposure and HLA in healthy donors. Whole-study findings and limits: The authors judged a highly shared variant cluster likely a sequencing artifact.

The V end lost 1 base, the J end lost 1 base, and 9 bases lay between the germline ends. The CDR3 runs 15 residues. The germline V gene encodes CDR1 MGHRA and CDR2 YSYEKL. The PCR contained 60 Vbeta and 13 Jbeta primers. The method was immunoSEQ multiplex PCR; TCRdb's version includes in-frame clones alone and lacks a portion of them. Its table lists around 200,000 clones. Comment on this clone: Its antigen is still unknown.

This chain uses TRBV4-1 with TRBJ2-3; unclear D gene. The clonotype comes from a girl under 10 years old in good health and CMV-seropositive. Sequencing input: PBMCs. The CDR3 protein is CASSQGQAGTDTQYF. The CDR3 DNA is TGCGCCAGCAGCCAAGGGCAGGCCGGCACAGATACGCAGTATTTT.